This T cell receptor beta chain appears in the sequencing data of a study of cytomegalovirus exposure and HLA in healthy donors. Study background: In terms of ancestry, the Caucasian-associated cluster contained 81% of the 398 genotyped donors.

The PCR contained 60 Vbeta and 13 Jbeta primers. Sequencing used immunoSEQ multiplex PCR; TCRdb keeps in-frame clones, though not all of them. Of 55,000 or so clones listed, about three quarters are singletons. The ends were cut back, 4 bases at V and 1 base at J, with 10 bases in the middle. CDR3 length: 15 residues. Germline V CDR1 and CDR2: SGHDN, FVKESK. The material sequenced was PBMCs. The J gene is TRBJ2-2, the V gene TRBV14; D remains ambiguous. The source is a man between 18 and 29 years old in good health and CMV-seronegative. The CDR3 DNA reads as TGTGCCAGCAGCCCCCCCGCCGGGAACACCGGGGAGCTGTTTTTT. This encodes CASSPPAGNTGELFF.